This TCR beta chain was found in a study of technical replicates of blood from a handful of donors. Germline V gives CDR1 MNHEY, CDR2 SMNVEV (reference sequence). The CDR3 has 14 amino acids. The V and J ends lost 4 bases and 3 bases, in that order; junction bases with no gene match: 2. The assay was immunoSEQ multiplex PCR, and TCRdb's table has in-frame clones only and misses some. The repertoire consists of just under 45,000 clones, with around 96% occurring once and the leading ten covering around 0.4%. J is TRBJ1-5 and V is TRBV27; 8 bases map to TRBD1. The TCR sequence derives from a human donor in good health. Material for sequencing was T cells isolated from PBMCs. CDR3 nucleotides: TGTGCCAGCAGTTGGACAGGGTCCAATCAGCCCCAGCATTTT. Residues: CASSWTGSNQPQHF.